The rows below give T cell receptor beta chains drawn from one sample of a study of cytomegalovirus exposure and HLA in healthy donors. Sequencing was performed with immunoSEQ multiplex PCR; in TCRdb, only in-frame clones are kept and a portion is missing. The sample records some 110,000 clones, roughly 70% being singletons. Specimen: PBMCs. The receptors were gathered from a woman aged 18 to 35 in good health and CMV-seronegative. The CDR3 runs from the conserved cysteine through the conserved F or W. D genes are given only for firm matches. Clone size is given for some rows only: seen once, a few or many times, or a class if the clone is expanded.

abundance	v_gene	j_gene	len	d_gene	CDR3nt	CDR3aa
-	TRBV18	TRBJ2-5	13	-	TGTGCCAGCTCACGTGGAGTCGGGGAGACCCAGTACTTC	CASSRGVGETQYF
-	TRBV10-3	TRBJ2-7	13	-	TGTGCCATCAGTGGGAGCGAGAACTACGAGCAGTACTTC	CAISGSENYEQYF
-	TRBV30	TRBJ2-7	15	TRBD1	TGTGCCTGGTCCCCTAGGGACAGGGTAATGAACGAGCAGTACTTC	CAWSPRDRVMNEQYF
-	TRBV15	TRBJ1-3	15	TRBD1	TGTGCCACCAGCAGGTCTCAGGGGGCTGGAAACACCATATATTTT	CATSRSQGAGNTIYF
once	TRBV7-8	TRBJ2-7	14	-	TGTGCCAGCAGCTTCCAGCACAGGGGGGGCGAGCAGTACTTC	CASSFQHRGGEQYF
-	TRBV5-6	TRBJ1-2	15	-	TGTGCCAGCAGCTTGCCGGGGGACGGCAATAAGGGCTACACCTTC	CASSLPGDGNKGYTF
-	TRBV2	TRBJ1-2	14	TRBD1	TGTGCCAGCAGTGAACTCCGGACAGGGGGTGGCTACACCTTC	CASSELRTGGGYTF
-	TRBV11-2	TRBJ2-2	15	-	TGTGCCAGCAGCCTAACAGCCGGTCAACCGGGAGAGCTGTTTTTT	CASSLTAGQPGELFF
-	TRBV10-3	TRBJ1-2	16	TRBD1	TGTGCCATCAGCGCGGGACAGGGGTTCCCTAACTATGGCTACACCTTC	CAISAGQGFPNYGYTF
-	TRBV6-1	TRBJ1-1	15	TRBD1	TGTGCCAGCAACCAAGGACAGGGCCGGAACACTGAAGCTTTCTTT	CASNQGQGRNTEAFF
few	TRBV30	TRBJ2-7	12	-	TGTGCCTGGAGTGTTGCAGGGTACGAGCAGTACTTC	CAWSVAGYEQYF
few	TRBV6-1	TRBJ1-3	17	TRBD1	TGTGCCAGCAGTGAAGAGACAGGGGGATTTAGTGGAAACACCATATATTTT	CASSEETGGFSGNTIYF
-	TRBV6-1	TRBJ1-1	14	-	TGTGCCAGCAGTGCAACTACAGGGTACGCTGAAGCTTTCTTT	CASSATTGYAEAFF
-	TRBV19	TRBJ1-2	13	-	TGTGCCAGTAGTATCTTACAGGGCGGGGGCTACACCTTC	CASSILQGGGYTF
-	TRBV25-1	TRBJ2-7	12	TRBD1	TGTGCCAGCAGTGAAAGGGGGCGCGAGCAGTACTTC	CASSERGREQYF
-	TRBV2	TRBJ1-3	16	TRBD1	TGTGCCAGCACGTTACAGGGGTCGCGCTCTGGAAACACCATATATTTT	CASTLQGSRSGNTIYF
-	TRBV6-1	TRBJ2-1	14	TRBD1	TGTGCCAGCAGTACCCTGACAGGGCTGGGGGAGCAGTTCTTC	CASSTLTGLGEQFF
-	TRBV29-1	TRBJ2-3	14	TRBD1	TGCAGCGTAACCGGGACAGGGCGCACAGATACGCAGTATTTT	CSVTGTGRTDTQYF
-	TRBV6-1	TRBJ2-7	15	TRBD1	TGTGCCAGCAGTGATCGGACAGGGCGATCCTACGAGCAGTACTTC	CASSDRTGRSYEQYF
-	TRBV28	TRBJ1-5	19	TRBD1	TGTGCCAGCAGTTTCTCCGGGACAGGGGGCGGTAGCAGCAATCAGCCCCAGCATTTT	CASSFSGTGGGSSNQPQHF
-	TRBV7-6	TRBJ2-7	19	TRBD2	TGTGCCAGCAGCTTAAGGCCTAGCGGGGGGTCGAGGAGCTCCTACGAGCAGTACTTC	CASSLRPSGGSRSSYEQYF
-	TRBV6-1	TRBJ2-3	14	-	TGTGCCAGCAGTGTTGGGCTTGGCACAGATACGCAGTATTTT	CASSVGLGTDTQYF
-	TRBV20-1	TRBJ1-1	11	-	TGCAGTGCTAGCCCAAACACTGAAGCTTTCTTT	CSASPNTEAFF
-	TRBV11-2	TRBJ2-3	16	-	TGTGCCAGCAGCTCCCGGGGACTTTCATACACAGATACGCAGTATTTT	CASSSRGLSYTDTQYF
-	TRBV19	TRBJ2-4	16	TRBD1	TGTGCCAGTAGCCATGACAGGGGACAGGCCAAAAACATTCAGTACTTC	CASSHDRGQAKNIQYF
-	TRBV7-8	TRBJ1-6	16	TRBD1	TGTGCCAGCAGCTTTAGGACAGGGATCTATAATTCACCCCTCCACTTT	CASSFRTGIYNSPLHF
-	TRBV5-5	TRBJ1-2	15	-	TGTGCCAGCAGCCCGGATGGCAGGATTAACTATGGCTACACCTTC	CASSPDGRINYGYTF
-	TRBV28	TRBJ1-5	14	-	TGTGCCAGCAAGGAGGGGCTCCAGGGACAGCCCCAGCATTTT	CASKEGLQGQPQHF
-	TRBV4-1	TRBJ1-4	17	-	TGCGCCAGCAGACCCTATGCGTCGGTTGCAACTAATGAAAAACTGTTTTTT	CASRPYASVATNEKLFF
-	TRBV29-1	TRBJ1-2	14	-	TGCAGCGTTACCCCTAACAGGGTCGACTATGGCTACACCTTC	CSVTPNRVDYGYTF
-	TRBV29-1	TRBJ2-7	13	TRBD1	TGCAGCGTCCGCAGGACAGGGAGCAACGAGCAGTACTTC	CSVRRTGSNEQYF
-	TRBV5-1	TRBJ2-3	16	TRBD1	TGCGCCAGCAGCTTGACCGGACAGGGGGTTACAGATACGCAGTATTTT	CASSLTGQGVTDTQYF
-	TRBV5-4	TRBJ1-2	14	TRBD1	TGTGCCAGCAGCTTGGACAGGGGGTCTCATGGCTACACCTTC	CASSLDRGSHGYTF
-	TRBV9	TRBJ1-1	15	-	TGTGCCAGCAGCGCCCCTGGACGGGAGAACACTGAAGCTTTCTTT	CASSAPGRENTEAFF
-	TRBV28	TRBJ1-2	14	-	TGTGCCAGCAATAATCAGGGCCACCTTTATGGCTACACCTTC	CASNNQGHLYGYTF
-	TRBV30	TRBJ2-5	12	-	TGTGCCTGGAGTGCGGTTGGTGGGACCCAGTACTTC	CAWSAVGGTQYF
-	TRBV6-1	TRBJ2-7	15	-	TGTGCCAGCAGTGATCTAGGAGGGCCTTCCTACGAGCAGTACTTC	CASSDLGGPSYEQYF
-	TRBV7-9	TRBJ2-1	15	TRBD1	TGTGCCAGCAGATTTACAGGGGGAATCTACAATGAGCAGTTCTTC	CASRFTGGIYNEQFF
-	TRBV15	TRBJ1-5	19	TRBD1	TGTGCCACCAGCAGTGGGACAGGCGGACCCGAACCGTCCAGTCAGCCCCAGCATTTT	CATSSGTGGPEPSSQPQHF
-	TRBV9	TRBJ2-3	16	TRBD1	TGTGCCAGCAGCGCGGGAGTGGGACAGGGAAGAGATACGCAGTATTTT	CASSAGVGQGRDTQYF
-	TRBV19	TRBJ1-4	16	TRBD1	TGTGCCAGTAGTGCGACAGGGTTCGCAACTAATGAAAAACTGTTTTTT	CASSATGFATNEKLFF
-	TRBV19	TRBJ2-5	13	TRBD1	TGTGCCAGTAGGACAGGGGGCCAAGAGACCCAGTACTTC	CASRTGGQETQYF
-	TRBV6-1	TRBJ2-2	13	-	TGTGCCAGCAACGAGGCGGAAACCGGGGAGCTGTTTTTT	CASNEAETGELFF
once	TRBV6-5	TRBJ2-1	16	TRBD1	TGTGCCAGCAGTTCCATCCGGGACAGGTTCGTCAATGAGCAGTTCTTC	CASSSIRDRFVNEQFF
-	TRBV6-1	TRBJ2-2	15	-	TGTGCCAGCAGTGAAGCGTTAGGACTTCCTGGGGAGCTGTTTTTT	CASSEALGLPGELFF
once	TRBV29-1	TRBJ1-1	13	-	TGCAGCGTTGAGGTTGGGCAGAACACTGAAGCTTTCTTT	CSVEVGQNTEAFF
few	TRBV5-4	TRBJ1-1	14	-	TGTGCCAGCAGCTTGAACAGGGACGACACTGAAGCTTTCTTT	CASSLNRDDTEAFF
-	TRBV30	TRBJ1-1	12	-	TGTGCCTACCAGGGCATGAACACTGAAGCTTTCTTT	CAYQGMNTEAFF
-	TRBV28	TRBJ2-1	15	-	TGTGCCAGCAGTTTTAGGAACAGGGTATACAATGAGCAGTTCTTC	CASSFRNRVYNEQFF
-	TRBV6-5	TRBJ1-2	13	TRBD1	TGTGCCAGCAGTCAGACAGGGGTCTCTGGCTACACCTTC	CASSQTGVSGYTF
-	TRBV15	TRBJ2-3	14	TRBD1	TGTGCCACCAGCAGTGACAGGGATCCAGATACGCAGTATTTT	CATSSDRDPDTQYF
-	TRBV6-1	TRBJ2-2	14	-	TGTGCCAGTAGCGACTCTCAAGGGTCCGGGGAGCTGTTTTTT	CASSDSQGSGELFF